The 18 T cell receptor beta chains given below trace back to one sample, sequenced in a study of high-grade serous ovarian cancer treatment subgroups. Here immunoSEQ multiplex PCR was the method, and the copy in TCRdb shows in-frame clones only, minus some. The sample has 3,200 or so clones; 70% to 80% are singletons. Tumor tissue was taken before any definitive surgery or chemotherapy was given. Sequencing used tumor tissue. The receptors stem from a human donor with high-grade serous ovarian cancer.

V and J are TRBV7-2 and TRBJ1-5; D remains ambiguous. Between the trimmed V and J ends, which lost 5 bases and 4 bases, there was a span of 12 bases. The CDR3 covers 14 residues. The germline CDR1 and CDR2 sequences are SGHTA and FQGNSA. The CDR3 sequence is CASSTDVVNQPQHF. CDR3 nucleotides: TGTGCCAGCAGCACGGACGTCGTGAATCAGCCCCAGCATTTT. The variable domain in full, with the rest retrieved from reference TRBV7-2 and TRBJ1-5, is GAGVSQSPSNKVTEKGKDVELRCDPISGHTALYWYRQSLGQGLEFLIYFQGNSAPDKSGLPSDRFSAERTGGSVSTLTIQRTQQEDSAVYLCASSTDVVNQPQHFGDGTRLSIL.

V usage is TRBV18 and J usage is TRBJ1-3; D not certain. The V end lost 6 bases, the J end lost 1 base, and 13 bases lay between the germline ends. The CDR3 has 15 residues. The germline V gene encodes CDR1 KGHSH and CDR2 LQKENI. The CDR3 DNA reads as TGTGCCAGCTCGCCAACGACGGATTCTGGAAACACCATATATTTT. The encoded protein is CASSPTTDSGNTIYF.

The rearrangement links TRBV5-1 to TRBJ2-6; D possibly matches TRBD1 or TRBD2 (5 bases each). In germline, CDR1 is SGHRS, CDR2 YFSETQ. The CDR3 has 19 amino acids. V gave up 1 base and J gave up 1 base, with 18 bases separating them. The CDR3 sequence is CASSLFEGTRASGANVLTF. CDR3 DNA: TGCGCCAGCAGCTTGTTCGAGGGGACGCGGGCGTCTGGGGCCAACGTCCTGACTTTC.

This sequence joins TRBV13 and TRBJ1-1; D not resolved. Germline V gene data show CDR1 as PRHDT and CDR2 as FYEKMQ (reference sequence). Trimming shortened V by 4 bases and J by 2 bases, and 8 bases separated the two germline ends. CDR3 length equals 13 residues. CDR3 sequence (DNA): TGTGCCAGCAGCTCGACGGATAACACTGAAGCTTTCTTT. Protein sequence: CASSSTDNTEAFF.

The chain recombines TRBV11-1 with TRBJ2-1; the D gene is possibly TRBD2 (5 bases). The V gene's germline CDR1 is SGHAT and CDR2 FQDESV (reference sequence). Trimming stripped 5 bases from V and 0 bases from J, with 8 bases between. The CDR3 spans 14 residues. This chain's CDR3 is CASSARDSYNEQFF. The CDR3 DNA follows: TGTGCCAGCAGCGCTCGGGACTCCTACAATGAGCAGTTCTTC.

The chain recombines TRBV7-9 with TRBJ2-1, with D perhaps TRBD1 (6 bases). Germline assignment: CDR1 SEHNR and CDR2 FQNEAQ (reference sequence). V was shortened by 0 bases and J by 3 bases, with 12 bases between the two germline ends. The CDR3 runs to 16 residues. The chain's CDR3 is CASSLAGAPYYNEQFF. DNA of the CDR3: TGTGCCAGCAGCTTAGCGGGGGCTCCCTACTACAATGAGCAGTTCTTC.

The chain has TRBV5-8 and TRBJ1-1; a weak D match, TRBD1 (5 bases). This CDR3 region has 12 residues. Trimming took off 5 bases at V and 6 bases at J, with 11 bases between the two ends. Germline assignment: CDR1 SGHTS and CDR2 YDEGEE. CDR3 in amino acids: CASSRQGAEAFF. CDR3 bases: TGTGCCAGCAGTCGGCAGGGCGCTGAAGCTTTCTTT.

The V call is TRBV9, the J call TRBJ1-1; TRBD1 aligns across 7 bases. The CDR3 has 15 residues. Germline CDR1 is SGDLS and CDR2 is YYNGEE. V was clipped by 0 bases and J by 2 bases; unmatched bases: 4. CDR3 sequence: CASSVGTGANTEAFF. CDR3 coding DNA: TGTGCCAGCAGCGTAGGAACAGGGGCAAACACTGAAGCTTTCTTT.

V and J are TRBV28 and TRBJ2-5; 7 nucleotides match TRBD1. CDR1 and CDR2 from the germline V gene are MDHEN and SYDVKM. The J segment lost 5 bases and the V segment lost 2 bases, leaving 5 bases of the junction unmatched. The CDR3 loop spans 14 amino acids. DNA for the CDR3: TGTGCCAGCAGTTTAGACAGGGTGTGGGAGACCCAGTACTTC. Translated: CASSLDRVWETQYF.

The count of this clone is one. This chain uses TRBV27 with TRBJ2-7; 8 positions agree with TRBD1. The CDR3 contains 19 residues. CDR1 MNHEY and CDR2 SMNVEV come from the germline V gene (reference sequence). V shed 6 bases and J 0 bases; nucleotides not matched to a gene: 19. CDR3 coding DNA: TGTGCCAGCAGACCAACTGCCCCGGGACAGGCGGTCCACTCCTACGAGCAGTACTTC. Protein sequence: CASRPTAPGQAVHSYEQYF.

This clone was seen just once. The chain recombines TRBV7-9 with TRBJ2-2; D uncertain. CDR1 and CDR2 from the germline V gene are SEHNR and FQNEAQ (reference sequence). V lost 5 bases, J lost 5 bases, and 21 bases lay in between. This CDR3 has 17 amino acids. The CDR3 protein is CASSPIPNLKKTGELFF. CDR3 DNA: TGTGCCAGCAGCCCCATTCCCAACCTCAAAAAGACCGGGGAGCTGTTTTTT. Drawing the rest from reference TRBV7-9 and TRBJ2-2, the complete variable domain is DTGVSQNPRHKITKRGQNVTFRCDPISEHNRLYWYRQTLGQGPEFLTYFQNEAQLEKSRLLSDRFSAERPKGSFSTLEIQRTEQGDSAMYLCASSPIPNLKKTGELFFGEGSRLTVL.

Judged by abundance, this clone is large. The chain recombines TRBV6-1 with TRBJ2-7; 11 positions match TRBD2. V shed 3 bases, J shed 2 bases, and the junction held 3 bases outside the gene matches. CDR3 length: 15 residues. Germline lookup yields CDR1 MNHNS and CDR2 SASEGT. CDR3 nucleotides: TGTGCCAGCAGTGAGGGACTAGCGGAAGCCTACGAGCAGTACTTC. Its translation is CASSEGLAEAYEQYF.

The chain links TRBV28 to TRBJ1-1, with TRBD1 as a possible D gene (5 bases). Germline V gene sequence: CDR1 MDHEN, CDR2 SYDVKM. Trimming cost V 4 bases and J 3 bases, with 12 bases left between them. CDR3 length equals 14 residues. The CDR3 DNA reads TGTGCCAGCAGTTCTCTTTGGGGGGACACTGAAGCTTTCTTT. Protein sequence: CASSSLWGDTEAFF.

The chain has TRBV28 and TRBJ1-6, with unresolved D. The germline gives CDR1 MDHEN, CDR2 SYDVKM. V lost 3 bases, J lost 10 bases, and 13 bases lay in between. The length of the CDR3 is 14 residues. CDR3 sequence reads: CASSLRARESPLHF. CDR3 nucleotides: TGTGCCAGCAGTTTGCGGGCGAGGGAGTCACCCCTCCACTTT.

This clone has just a few counts. The chain employs TRBV28 and TRBJ1-4; D is uncertain. Germline CDR1 and CDR2: MDHEN and SYDVKM. Trimming took off 8 bases at V and 6 bases at J, with 22 bases between the two ends. The CDR3 runs 16 residues. CDR3 nucleotide sequence: TGTGCCAGCCGACACCCGCCGACTTTTGGCTATGAAAAACTGTTTTTT. Amino acids: CASRHPPTFGYEKLFF.

J is TRBJ2-2 and V is TRBV11-2; D possibly corresponds to TRBD1 (6 bases). CDR3 size: 16 residues. Trimming cost V 0 bases and J 3 bases, with 11 bases left between them. From germline, CDR1 is SGHAT and CDR2 FQNNGV. The CDR3 loop reads CASSLDPTGYTGELFF. CDR3 DNA sequence: TGTGCCAGCAGCTTAGACCCGACAGGATACACCGGGGAGCTGTTTTTT.

This chain joins TRBV11-2 and TRBJ2-1; 8 positions agree with TRBD1. This CDR3 region has 15 residues. Per germline, CDR1 SGHAT and CDR2 FQNNGV. Unmatched junction bases numbered 9, after V lost 5 bases and J lost 6 bases. The chain's CDR3 is CASSQDRVGVNEQFF. CDR3 coding DNA: TGTGCCAGCAGCCAGGACAGGGTTGGAGTCAATGAGCAGTTCTTC.

V is TRBV6-1 and J is TRBJ2-2, with 14 bases lining up with TRBD2. Germline values: CDR1 MNHNS, CDR2 SASEGT. CDR3 length: 18 residues. After removal of 3 bases from V and 0 bases from J, the junction contained 3 bases not matched to a gene. CDR3 in DNA: TGTGCCAGCAGTGATGGACTAGCGGGGGGAGCGAACACCGGGGAGCTGTTTTTT. The encoded protein is CASSDGLAGGANTGELFF.